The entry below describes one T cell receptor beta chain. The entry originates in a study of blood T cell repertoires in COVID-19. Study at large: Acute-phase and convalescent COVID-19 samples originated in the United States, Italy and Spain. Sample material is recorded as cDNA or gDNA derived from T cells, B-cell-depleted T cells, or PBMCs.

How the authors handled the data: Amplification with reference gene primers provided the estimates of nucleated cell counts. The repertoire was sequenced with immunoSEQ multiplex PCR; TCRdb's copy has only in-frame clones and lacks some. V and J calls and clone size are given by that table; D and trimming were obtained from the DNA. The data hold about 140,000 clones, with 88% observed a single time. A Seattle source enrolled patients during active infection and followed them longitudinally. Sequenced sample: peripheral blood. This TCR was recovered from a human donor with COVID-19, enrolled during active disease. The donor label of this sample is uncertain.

The CDR3 bases are TGTGCCAGCAGCGTTTTTGACAGGGGAGGCTACGAGCAGTACTTC. Amino acid sequence: CASSVFDRGGYEQYF. The chain joins TRBV9 to TRBJ2-7; TRBD1 aligns across 8 bases. The CDR3 sequence is 15 residues long. The J segment lost 3 bases and the V segment lost 2 bases, leaving 7 bases of the junction unmatched. The germline V gene encodes CDR1 SGDLS and CDR2 YYNGEE. The full variable domain, with the rest looked up from reference TRBV9 and TRBJ2-7, is DSGVTQTPKHLITATGQRVTLRCSPRSGDLSVYWYQQSLDQGLQFLIQYYNGEERAKGNILERFSAQQFPDLHSELNLSSLELGDSALYFCASSVFDRGGYEQYFGPGTRLTVT.